The rows below give T cell receptor beta chains drawn from one sample of a study of T cell responses to AZD1222 COVID-19 vaccine. Here immunoSEQ multiplex PCR was the method, and the copy in TCRdb shows in-frame clones only, minus some. The data show about 69,000 clones, 86% seen once. The sample here was peripheral blood, taken on day 0 of AZD1222 vaccination. The receptors here all came from an adult in good health. Each CDR3 is given with its conserved first and last residue. A D gene is named only where the DNA matches it firmly. The size field is filled for only some rows; it gives once, few, many or a size class.

j_gene	v_gene	abundance	d_gene	CDR3nt	CDR3aa
TRBJ1-3	TRBV15	NA	NA	TGTGCCACCAGTTCGACGCGGGAAGGCTCCGGAAACACCATATATTTT	CATSSTREGSGNTIYF
TRBJ2-1	TRBV19	NA	TRBD2	TGTGCCAGTAGTCCTAGCGGCTATGAGCAGTTCTTC	CASSPSGYEQFF
TRBJ2-7	TRBV5-1	NA	TRBD1	TGCGCCAGCAGAACAGCCGGGACAGGGGTTGCCGAGCAGTACTTC	CASRTAGTGVAEQYF
TRBJ1-3	TRBV4-1	NA	NA	TGCGCCAGCAGCCAAGTACAGGGTGGAAACACCATATATTTT	CASSQVQGGNTIYF
TRBJ2-5	TRBV2	NA	TRBD2	TGTGCCAGCAGTCCCGGGACTAGCGAAGGGGAGACCCAGTACTTC	CASSPGTSEGETQYF
TRBJ1-6	TRBV30	NA	NA	TGTGCCTGGAGTGGGTTGGGGAATTCACCCCTCCACTTT	CAWSGLGNSPLHF
TRBJ2-1	TRBV10-3	once	TRBD2	TGTGCCATCAGCGCTAGCGGGAGGGACCACAATGAGCAGTTCTTC	CAISASGRDHNEQFF
TRBJ1-2	TRBV28	NA	TRBD1	TGTGCCACTACGACAGGGAATAGAGGCTACACCTTC	CATTTGNRGYTF
TRBJ1-2	TRBV5-1	NA	NA	TGCGCCAGCAGCTTGGGAGGGAGCGATGGCTACACCTTC	CASSLGGSDGYTF
TRBJ1-5	TRBV6-5	NA	TRBD1	TGTGCCAGCAGTCAGGGACAGAATAGCAATCAGCCCCAGCATTTT	CASSQGQNSNQPQHF
TRBJ2-5	TRBV5-4	NA	TRBD2	TGTGCCAGCAGCTTCTGGACTAGCGGGGTACAAGAGACCCAGTACTTC	CASSFWTSGVQETQYF